The clone carrying this T cell receptor beta chain has just a few counts. Its target is unknown. Sequencing used immunoSEQ multiplex PCR; TCRdb keeps in-frame clones, though not all of them. The repertoire holds roughly 700,000 clones, under 80% seen once, with about 1.7% in the top ten. The data stem from a study of shared clonotypes between healthy human individuals. Findings and caveats of the study: Tissues were not sampled, only blood, and their repertoires likely differ.

The CDR3 sequence is 13 residues long. Unmatched junction bases numbered 5, after V lost 6 bases and J lost 5 bases. Germline CDR1 reads ENHRY; CDR2 reads SYGVKD. Sequences were obtained from memory CD4+ T cells sorted from blood. Subset described: CD45RA-negative fraction. This sequence originates from a woman aged 25 to 39 in good health. The V and J genes are TRBV10-3 and TRBJ2-7; 9 positions match TRBD1. Here the CDR3 DNA reads TGTGCCATCAGGGGGACAGGGTACCACGAGCAGTACTTC. This encodes CAIRGTGYHEQYF.